Included here is one T cell receptor beta chain sequence, with context. This record belongs to a study of blood T cell repertoires in COVID-19. This table comes from immunoSEQ multiplex PCR, and its TCRdb copy is limited to in-frame clones, with some not included. Among 120,000 to 150,000 clones, around 89% were seen once, and the ten largest hold 1.2%. This sequence originates from a woman aged 25-40 years with acute COVID-19. Sequencing was carried out using PBMCs or T cells enriched from blood (not recorded which).

The CDR3 loop is CASSLGVRDTEAFF. In DNA form, the CDR3 reads TGCGCCAGCAGCTTGGGTGTCAGGGACACTGAAGCTTTCTTT. This chain links TRBV5-1 with TRBJ1-1, with D possibly matching TRBD1 (5 bases). The CDR3 loop spans 14 amino acids. Deletions cut 0 bases from V and 3 bases from J, with 9 bases between. Per germline, CDR1 SGHRS and CDR2 YFSETQ.